The table lists the clone carrying this T cell receptor (beta chain) with many counts. The source of the sample is a study of T cells in Graves' hyperthyroidism and ophthalmopathy. Template material for amplifying TCR beta CDR3 regions consisted of RNA transcripts. Initially, a first-round RT-PCR of the TCR CDR3 employed the HTBI primer set. Each CDR3 protein gets one entry after TCRdb re-called the multiplex PCR reads with MiXCR. The repertoire holds over 200,000 distinct CDR3 sequences, with roughly 14% as singletons. The CDR3 spans 16 residues. In germline, CDR1 is SGHRS, CDR2 YFSETQ. The ends lost 10 bases at V and 9 bases at J; junction bases unmatched: 16. Patients between 18 and 65 years old had hyperthyroidism, newly diagnosed and lasting under 2 months. Exclusion of a patient resulted from uncontrolled infection, other autoimmune disease, pregnancy or lactation. PBMCs were collected from an approximately 9.2 ml volume of fresh peripheral blood.

The source is a woman in her forties with Graves' hyperthyroidism that later progressed to Graves' ophthalmopathy. Material: blood. The V gene is TRBV5-1, the J gene TRBJ2-1; 13 bases match TRBD2. CDR3 in amino acids: CASRGLLAGGPGEQFF. In nucleotides, the CDR3 is TGCGCCTCCCGGGGCCTACTAGCGGGAGGGCCGGGTGAGCAGTTCTTC. Full variable domain (missing parts from reference TRBV5-1 and TRBJ2-1): KAGVTQTPRYLIKTRGQQVTLSCSPISGHRSVSWYQQTPGQGLQFLFEYFSETQRNKGNFPGRFSGRQFSNSRSEMNVSTLELGDSALYLCASRGLLAGGPGEQFFGPGTRLTVL.